The rows below give T cell receptor beta chains drawn from one sample of a study of cytomegalovirus exposure and HLA in healthy donors. Data came from immunoSEQ multiplex PCR; TCRdb stores just in-frame clones and leaves some out. The table has roughly 200,000 clones, over 75% seen once. The material sequenced was PBMCs. The source of these receptors is a woman aged 25 to 45 in good health and CMV-seronegative. CDR3s include the opening cysteine and the closing phenylalanine or tryptophan. The order of the fields is D gene, V gene, clone size, J gene, CDR3 protein, CDR3 DNA. The D gene is left open where the match is weak. Clone sizes are given selectively: once, few, many, or a class where the clone is expanded.

>.|TRBV9|.|TRBJ2-5
CASSVGWGGQETQYF
TGTGCCAGCAGCGTAGGTTGGGGCGGACAAGAGACCCAGTACTTC
>.|TRBV19|.|TRBJ1-2
CASSIGFQGSNTF
TGTGCCAGTAGTATAGGGTTCCAGGGGAGTAACACCTTC
>.|TRBV4-1|.|TRBJ2-7
CASQPTGLTYEQYF
TGCGCCAGCCAGCCTACAGGGTTGACCTACGAGCAGTACTTC
>.|TRBV4-1|.|TRBJ2-7
CASSQAGLTAYEQYF
TGCGCCAGCAGCCAGGCGGGACTGACAGCCTACGAGCAGTACTTC
>.|TRBV20-1|.|TRBJ1-5
CSARSDQPQHF
TGCAGTGCTAGAAGCGATCAGCCCCAGCATTTT
>TRBD1|TRBV4-1|.|TRBJ1-2
CASRLPGTGDGYTF
TGCGCCAGCAGACTTCCCGGGACAGGGGATGGCTACACCTTC
>TRBD2|TRBV2|.|TRBJ2-5
CASSARMGGGRRVETQYF
TGTGCCAGCAGCGCACGCATGGGGGGGGGTAGGAGAGTAGAGACCCAGTACTTC
>TRBD1|TRBV6-5|once|TRBJ1-2
CASSPTGNYGYTF
TGTGCCAGCAGCCCGACAGGGAACTATGGCTACACCTTC
>.|TRBV6-6|.|TRBJ1-1
CASSSYRAEAFF
TGTGCCAGCAGTTCCTACAGAGCTGAAGCTTTCTTT
>.|TRBV5-6|few|TRBJ2-7
CASSTGGSFYYEQYF
TGTGCCAGCAGCACCGGGGGAAGCTTCTACTACGAGCAGTACTTC
>TRBD1|TRBV4-2|.|TRBJ2-7
CASSQDDGTGTEVYEQYF
TGTGCCAGCAGCCAAGATGATGGAACCGGGACAGAGGTATACGAGCAGTACTTC